This TCR beta chain is drawn from a study of T cells in narcolepsy. Whole-study findings and limits: In some patient and control memory CD4+ samples, autoreactive clones were absent.

Trimming left V 7 bases short and J 6 bases short, with 9 bases between. Germline CDR1 reads MNHNS; CDR2 reads SASEGT. CDR3 length equals 11 residues. The repertoire was sequenced with immunoSEQ multiplex PCR; TCRdb's copy has only in-frame clones and lacks some. The sample records about 27,000 clones, 78% being singletons. To note about this clone: What it binds is unknown.

The V call is TRBV6-1, the J call TRBJ1-1; D call uncertain. Source material: CD45RA- memory CD4+ T cells from PBMCs. The TCR originated in a human donor with narcolepsy. The CDR3 DNA reads TGTGCCAGCACAAGGTTACCTGAAGCTTTCTTT. Protein sequence: CASTRLPEAFF.